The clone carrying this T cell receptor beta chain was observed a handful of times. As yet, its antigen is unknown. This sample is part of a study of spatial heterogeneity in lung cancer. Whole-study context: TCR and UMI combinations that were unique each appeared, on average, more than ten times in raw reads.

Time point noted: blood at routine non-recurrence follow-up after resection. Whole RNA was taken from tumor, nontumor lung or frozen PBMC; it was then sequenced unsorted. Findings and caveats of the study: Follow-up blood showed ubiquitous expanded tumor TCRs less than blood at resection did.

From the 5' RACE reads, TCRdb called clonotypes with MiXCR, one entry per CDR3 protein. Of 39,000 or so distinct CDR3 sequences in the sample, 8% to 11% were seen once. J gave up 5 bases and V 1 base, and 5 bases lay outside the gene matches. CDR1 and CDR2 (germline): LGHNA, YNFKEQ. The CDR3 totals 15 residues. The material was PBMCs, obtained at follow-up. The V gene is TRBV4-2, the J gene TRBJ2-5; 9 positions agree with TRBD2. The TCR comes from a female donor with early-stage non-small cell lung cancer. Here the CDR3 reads CASSQGASGEETQYF. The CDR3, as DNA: TGTGCCAGCAGCCAAGGGGCTAGCGGGGAGGAGACCCAGTACTTC.